This T cell receptor (beta chain) derives from a study of CD8 T cells in ankylosing spondylitis. Study conclusions and caveats: Clones tied to disease were said to be significantly enriched in matched ankylosing spondylitis synovial fluid. Previously reported in reactive arthritis synovial fluid and blood were some of the motif variants.

Quantitative 5'-RACE with molecular barcodes produced the TCR beta libraries. TCRdb processed the 5' RACE reads anew with MiXCR; each CDR3 protein has one entry. The sample records approximately 150,000 distinct CDR3 sequences, around a third being singletons. The sample holds many counts of this clonotype. Its antigen is as yet unknown. This CDR3 is 13 amino acids long. V lost 7 bases, J lost 2 bases, and 10 bases lay in between. The V gene's germline CDR1 is MDHEN and CDR2 SYDVKM. This rearrangement joins TRBV28 to TRBJ2-3, with no clear D. This receptor was obtained from a male donor with ankylosing spondylitis. Sequencing input: synovial fluid, either unsorted or a sorted T cell fraction (not recorded which). The CDR3 DNA reads as TGTGCCAGCAAAGAGAAGCACACAGATACGCAGTATTTT. It specifies CASKEKHTDTQYF.